The 13 T cell receptor beta chains listed next were all sequenced from one sample in a study of T-cell reconstitution after alpha-beta-depleted transplantation in children. The TCRbeta library was prepared with unique molecular identifiers. TCRdb reanalysed the PCR reads using MiXCR and keeps one entry per CDR3 protein. This table has 600,000 to 700,000 distinct CDR3 sequences, over 10% appearing once. This specimen was PBMCs, taken before TCRalphabeta/CD19-depleted stem cell transplant. The receptor set was obtained from a girl aged 2 to 10 with congenital amegakaryocytic thrombocytopenia, due to receive a stem cell transplant.

This clonotype has more than one count but fewer than ten. The rearrangement joins TRBV20-1 to TRBJ2-1, with D uncertain. CDR3 length equals 10 residues. V lost 3 bases and J lost 8, with 5 bases in between. The V gene's germline CDR1 is DFQATT and CDR2 SNEGSKA (reference sequence). For the CDR3, the DNA is TGCAGTGCTAGGAACGATGAGCAGTTCTTC. Protein product: CSARNDEQFF.

Only a few counts were recorded for this clonotype. The V call is TRBV7-9, the J call TRBJ2-1; 9 bases match TRBD2. The CDR3 sequence is 15 residues long. Losses at the gene ends were 6 bases for V and 2 bases for J; bases not matched to a gene: 5. Looked up from germline, CDR1 is SEHNR and CDR2 is FQNEAQ (reference sequence). The CDR3 here is CASSFSGRPYNEQFF. The CDR3 DNA follows: TGTGCCAGCAGTTTTAGCGGGAGACCCTACAATGAGCAGTTCTTC. Using reference TRBV7-9 and TRBJ2-1 for the parts outside the CDR3, the full variable domain is DTGVSQNPRHKITKRGQNVTFRCDPISEHNRLYWYRQTLGQGPEFLTYFQNEAQLEKSRLLSDRFSAERPKGSFSTLEIQRTEQGDSAMYLCASSFSGRPYNEQFFGPGTRLTVL.

The chain has TRBV5-1 and TRBJ2-3; D may be TRBD2 (7 bases). CDR3 length equals 16 residues. Per germline, CDR1 SGHRS and CDR2 YFSETQ. Trimming removed 0 bases from V and 3 bases from J, with 14 bases in between. The CDR3 protein is CASSLGTDGRTDTQYF. In DNA form, the CDR3 reads TGCGCCAGCAGCTTGGGGACAGACGGGAGGACAGATACGCAGTATTTT.

This clonotype was detected only a few times. The chain recombines TRBV5-1 with TRBJ1-2; the match to TRBD1 covers 7 bases. CDR1 is SGHRS and CDR2 is YFSETQ in the germline V gene. V lost 3 bases to trimming and J lost 7 bases; unmatched junction nucleotides: 9. This CDR3 contains 14 residues. This CDR3 reads CASSSTGSSGGYTF. CDR3 nucleotides: TGCGCCAGCAGCTCGACAGGGTCCTCAGGTGGCTACACCTTC.

The chain recombines TRBV7-6 with TRBJ2-2; D remains unclear. V was pared by 1 base and J by 6 bases, with 9 bases between. Germline V lookup: CDR1 SGHVS, CDR2 FNYEAQ. The CDR3 loop spans 14 amino acids. The CDR3 nucleotides read TGTGCCAGCAGCTTAGTGGCGGATTCCGGGGAGCTGTTTTTT. As protein: CASSLVADSGELFF. Full variable domain (remainder filled in from reference TRBV7-6 and TRBJ2-2): GAGVSQSPRYKVTKRGQDVALRCDPISGHVSLYWYRQALGQGPEFLTYFNYEAQQDKSGLPNDRFSAERPEGSISTLTIQRTEQRDSAMYRCASSLVADSGELFFGEGSRLTVL.

This clonotype was seen only a few times. The rearrangement links TRBV15 to TRBJ2-1; 9 positions agree with TRBD2. The length of the CDR3 is 15 residues. Germline assignment: CDR1 LNHNV and CDR2 YYDKDF (reference sequence). Trimming at V came to 1 base and at J to 7 bases, leaving 5 bases not matched to a gene. DNA of the CDR3: TGTGCCACCAGCAGAGCTAGCGGGAACGGGAATGAGCAGTTCTTC. This encodes CATSRASGNGNEQFF.

The genes are TRBV12-3 or TRBV12-4 and TRBJ2-5, with D perhaps TRBD2 (6 bases). This CDR3 region has 16 residues. Trimming left V 8 bases short and J 2 bases short, with 21 bases between. The CDR3 spells CASDSGIQRAQETQYF. The CDR3, as DNA: TGTGCCAGCGACTCGGGGATCCAGCGGGCGCAAGAGACCCAGTACTTC.

The genes are TRBV28 and TRBJ1-4; D gene ambiguous. The V gene lost 5 bases and the J gene lost 4 bases, with 11 bases spanning the gap. The germline V gene encodes CDR1 MDHEN and CDR2 SYDVKM. The CDR3 is 14 amino acids. The chain's CDR3 is CASSKGRINEKLFF. The CDR3 coding sequence is TGTGCCAGCAGTAAAGGACGGATTAATGAAAAACTGTTTTTT.

In its sample, this clonotype was seen many times. The genes are TRBV29-1 and TRBJ2-2, with no clear D. This CDR3 is 12 amino acids long. CDR1 is SQVTM and CDR2 is ANQGSEA in the germline V gene. V was pared by 4 bases and J by 2 bases, with 5 bases between. The CDR3 region is CSVADNTGELFF. CDR3 bases: TGCAGCGTTGCCGACAACACCGGGGAGCTGTTTTTT.

On this clonotype itself: Since a much larger clone is just one base distant, this may be a read error. This rearrangement joins TRBV20-1 to TRBJ1-1; D may be TRBD1 (6 bases). In germline, CDR1 is DFQATT, CDR2 SNEGSKA (reference sequence). This CDR3 is built from 16 residues. V lost 0 bases to trimming and J lost 3 bases, with 17 bases between them. CDR3 residues: CSARDNLKGTYTEAFF. As DNA, the CDR3 is TGCAGTGCTAGAGATAACTTGAAGGGGACATACACTGAAGCTTTCTTT.

This clonotype was found a few times. The chain links TRBV5-1 to TRBJ2-7; D uncertain. Looked up from germline, CDR1 is SGHRS and CDR2 is YFSETQ. Trimming shortened V by 0 bases and J by 3 bases, and 16 bases separated the two germline ends. The length of the CDR3 is 16 residues. In nucleotides, the CDR3 is TGCGCCAGCAGCTTGGAGGGCGGCCGACCTTACTACGAGCAGTACTTC. Translation gives CASSLEGGRPYYEQYF.

A note on this clonotype: A read error is possible here, since a much larger clone lies one base away. The chain is built from TRBV28 and TRBJ2-7, with no clear D. Per germline, CDR1 MDHEN and CDR2 SYDVKM. Between the trimmed V and J ends, which lost 4 bases and 3 bases, there was a span of 13 bases. The length of the CDR3 is 14 residues. The CDR3 bases are TGTGCCAGCAGTTCACCTCCCCCGGACTACGAGCAGTACTTC. Protein sequence: CASSSPPPDYEQYF. Using reference TRBV28 and TRBJ2-7 for the parts outside the CDR3, the full variable domain is DVKVTQSSRYLVKRTGEKVFLECVQDMDHENMFWYRQDPGLGLRLIYFSYDVKMKEKGDIPEGYSVSREKKERFSLILESASTNQTSMYLCASSSPPPDYEQYFGPGTRLTVT.

This clonotype has more than one count but fewer than ten. V and J are TRBV7-2 and TRBJ2-1; D gene uncertain. CDR3 length: 15 amino acids. CDR1 and CDR2 from the germline V gene are SGHTA and FQGNSA. V was trimmed by 3 bases and J by 4 bases, leaving 13 bases between them. CDR3 DNA: TGTGCCAGCAGCTTTACAGTACCCTCGTACAATGAGCAGTTCTTC. It codes for CASSFTVPSYNEQFF.